One and the same sample provided the 22 T cell receptor beta chains below, sequenced in a study of cytomegalovirus exposure and HLA in healthy donors. The PCR ran on 60 Vbeta and 13 Jbeta primers. TCRdb keeps only in-frame clones here, not all; method: immunoSEQ multiplex PCR. The table shows fewer than 100,000 clones, with roughly 80% occurring only once. Sequenced material: PBMCs. These receptors were collected from a man in his forties in good health and CMV-seronegative.

This clone was seen a handful of times. The V call is TRBV12-2, the J call TRBJ1-2. TRBV12-2 is given as a pseudogene. The CDR3 is made up of 18 amino acids. The CDR3 reads CASRLRAGRAELVDGYTF. CDR3 bases: TGTGCAAGTCGCTTAAGGGCGGGGCGGGCAGAATTGGTGGACGGCTACACCTTC.

J is TRBJ2-7 and V is TRBV6-4, with 8 bases aligning to TRBD2. The CDR3 is 15 amino acids. V was pared by 3 bases and J by 5 bases, with 9 bases of the junction left unmatched. CDR1 MRHNA and CDR2 SNTAGT come from the germline V gene. The CDR3 sequence: CASSDGGSGNDEQYF. CDR3 sequence (DNA): TGTGCCAGCAGTGATGGTGGTAGCGGGAACGACGAGCAGTACTTC.

The V call is TRBV30, the J call TRBJ1-1; D may be TRBD1 (5 bases). There are 12 residues in the CDR3. The V end was cut by 5 bases, the J end by 4 bases, with 11 bases between. The V gene's germline CDR1 is GTSNPN and CDR2 SVGIG (reference sequence). In DNA form, the CDR3 reads TGTGCCTGGTATCCGGGGGGCACTGAAGCTTTCTTT. This codes for CAWYPGGTEAFF.

This sequence joins TRBV9 and TRBJ2-7; D is possibly TRBD2 (6 bases). V dropped 4 bases and J dropped 7 bases, with 27 bases sitting between them. Germline V gives CDR1 SGDLS, CDR2 YYNGEE. The CDR3 is 17 residues long. The CDR3 DNA reads TGTGCCAGCAGCCCTGGCGAGCGGGTTCGGGGACTTGGGGAGCAGTACTTC. It specifies CASSPGERVRGLGEQYF.

This clone has just one count. V usage is TRBV18 and J usage is TRBJ2-3, with TRBD2 as a possible D gene (5 bases). Trimming took 2 bases from V and 1 from J, leaving 10 bases between them. The CDR3 has 15 amino acids. Germline V gene lookup returns CDR1 KGHSH and CDR2 LQKENI. The CDR3 is CASSPSSFRTDTQYF. DNA of the CDR3: TGTGCCAGCTCACCATCTAGCTTTCGCACAGATACGCAGTATTTT.

This sequence joins TRBV6-1 and TRBJ2-1; D perhaps matches TRBD2 (6 bases). CDR3 size: 15 residues. Germline CDR1 MNHNS, CDR2 SASEGT. Trimming pared 6 bases from V and 5 bases from J, leaving 17 bases between. The CDR3 sequence: CASSGAGILNNEQFF. For the CDR3, the DNA is TGTGCCAGCAGCGGGGCGGGGATCCTAAACAATGAGCAGTTCTTC.

The CDR3 protein is CASSLDRWRASSYEQYF. In nucleotides, the CDR3 is TGTGCCAGCAGCTTAGACCGTTGGCGGGCGAGCTCCTACGAGCAGTACTTC. This chain joins TRBV11-2 and TRBJ2-7; D is perhaps TRBD2 (5 bases). V shed 0 bases and J shed 0 bases, with 15 bases lying between them. Germline V lookup: CDR1 SGHAT, CDR2 FQNNGV. The CDR3 length is 17 residues.

This clone was recorded a few times. The chain carries TRBV5-1 and TRBJ2-3; D may be TRBD2 (6 bases). The CDR3 runs to 14 residues. Trimming took off 4 bases at V and 0 bases at J, with 9 bases between the two ends. CDR1 is SGHRS, CDR2 YFSETQ, per germline. The chain's CDR3 is CASSQSGSTDTQYF. DNA for the CDR3: TGCGCCAGCAGCCAGAGCGGGAGCACAGATACGCAGTATTTT.

V is TRBV5-1 and J is TRBJ1-1, with D perhaps TRBD1 (6 bases). V was cut by 4 bases and J by 1 base, with 17 bases left in between. This CDR3 is 16 amino acids long. Germline values: CDR1 SGHRS, CDR2 YFSETQ. The CDR3 loop reads CASSPRQAGQNTEAFF. The DNA for the CDR3 is TGCGCCAGCAGCCCCCGACAGGCAGGGCAGAACACTGAAGCTTTCTTT.

This clone has just one count. This chain joins TRBV2 and TRBJ1-4; 7 nucleotides line up with TRBD1. CDR1 and CDR2 (germline): SNHLY, FYNNEI. The V gene end was trimmed by 6 bases and the J gene end by 8 bases; junction bases not matched to a gene: 9. This CDR3 region has 14 residues. CDR3 sequence reads: CASSQRQGGEKLFF. The CDR3 coding sequence is TGTGCCAGCAGCCAAAGACAGGGCGGGGAAAAACTGTTTTTT. The whole variable domain, filled in from reference TRBV2 and TRBJ1-4, reads EPEVTQTPSHQVTQMGQEVILRCVPISNHLYFYWYRQILGQKVEFLVSFYNNEISEKSEIFDDQFSVERPDGSNFTLKIRSTKLEDSAMYFCASSQRQGGEKLFFGSGTQLSVL.

CDR3 bases: TGTGCCAGCTCTGGACAGCCGAGCTCCTACGAGCAGTACTTC. Translation: CASSGQPSSYEQYF. J is TRBJ2-7 and V is TRBV2; a possible D gene is TRBD1 (6 bases). There are 14 residues in the CDR3. Deletions cut 8 bases from V and 0 bases from J, with 14 bases between. The germline gives CDR1 SNHLY, CDR2 FYNNEI.

The chain uses TRBV4-1 and TRBJ1-1; TRBD1 matches 10 bases. Germline V gives CDR1 MGHRA, CDR2 YSYEKL. The V gene end was trimmed by 3 bases and the J gene end by 4 bases; junction bases not matched to a gene: 17. The CDR3 length is 19 residues. The CDR3 is CASSQLYRTGGNQGTEAFF. Written as DNA, the CDR3 is TGCGCCAGCAGCCAGTTGTATCGGACAGGGGGTAACCAGGGCACTGAAGCTTTCTTT.

This sequence joins TRBV7-3 and TRBJ2-7; 9 bases agree with TRBD2. CDR3 length: 16 amino acids. V was clipped by 3 bases and J by 4 bases; unmatched bases: 10. CDR1 is SGHTA and CDR2 is FQGTGA in the germline V gene. For the CDR3, the DNA is TGTGCCAGCAGCTTCGTTTCCGGGACTAGCATTTACGAGCAGTACTTC. As protein: CASSFVSGTSIYEQYF. Using reference TRBV7-3 and TRBJ2-7 for the parts outside the CDR3, the full variable domain is GAGVSQTPSNKVTEKGKYVELRCDPISGHTALYWYRQSLGQGPEFLIYFQGTGAADDSGLPNDRFFAVRPEGSVSTLKIQRTERGDSAVYLCASSFVSGTSIYEQYFGPGTRLTVT.

Concerning this clone itself: Other DNA variants within this sample encode the same CDR3. The chain carries TRBV14 and TRBJ1-6, with TRBD1 as a possible D gene (5 bases). V was shortened by 0 bases and J by 10 bases, with 13 bases between the two germline ends. This CDR3 region has 15 residues. Germline loops: CDR1 SGHDN, CDR2 FVKESK. CDR3: CASSQDPAGHSPLHF. CDR3 in DNA: TGTGCCAGCAGCCAAGATCCGGCAGGGCACTCACCCCTCCACTTT.

The CDR3 is CASSPGTSGRAEQFF. DNA for the CDR3: TGCGCCAGCAGTCCCGGGACTAGCGGGAGGGCTGAGCAGTTCTTC. The chain uses TRBV10-1 and TRBJ2-1; 16 bases match TRBD2. Germline assignment: CDR1 WNHNN and CDR2 SYGVQD (reference sequence). The CDR3 covers 15 residues. The V gene end was trimmed by 5 bases and the J gene end by 9 bases; junction bases not matched to a gene: 4.

The CDR3 reads CASSQRGLAGVEQFF. CDR3 coding DNA: TGCGCCAGCAGCCAAAGGGGACTAGCGGGAGTGGAGCAGTTCTTC. The gene calls are TRBV4-1 and TRBJ2-1; 14 bases are a match to TRBD2. The CDR3 is 15 amino acids. The J segment lost 10 bases and the V segment lost 2 bases, leaving 4 bases of the junction unmatched. Per germline, CDR1 MGHRA and CDR2 YSYEKL.

This sequence joins TRBV25-1 and TRBJ2-1; TRBD1 agrees at 9 bases. Germline V gives CDR1 MGHDK, CDR2 SYGVNS. This CDR3 spans 15 amino acids. The V and J ends lost 8 bases and 9 bases, in that order; junction bases with no gene match: 14. CDR3 region: CASRPGTGHFAEQFF. For the CDR3, the DNA is TGTGCCAGCCGCCCCGGGACAGGGCATTTCGCTGAGCAGTTCTTC.

As for this clone: Other DNA sequences in this specimen translate into the identical CDR3. The chain has TRBV5-4 and TRBJ1-1; D gene ambiguous. Trimming shortened V by 1 base and J by 2 bases, and 6 bases separated the two germline ends. CDR1 is SGHNT, CDR2 YYREEE, per germline (reference sequence). The CDR3 is made up of 13 amino acids. CDR3 loop: CASSLQENTEAFF. DNA for the CDR3: TGTGCCAGCAGCTTGCAGGAAAACACTGAAGCTTTCTTT. The complete variable domain, with remaining parts taken from reference TRBV5-4 and TRBJ1-1, reads ETGVTQSPTHLIKTRGQQVTLRCSSQSGHNTVSWYQQALGQGPQFIFQYYREEENGRGNFPPRFSGLQFPNYSSELNVNALELDDSALYLCASSLQENTEAFFGQGTRLTVV.

This clone was seen once. V and J are TRBV2 and TRBJ2-5; 10 bases are a match to TRBD2. The DNA end is a closer match to TRBJ2-7, so the J assignment may be wrong. The CDR3 length is 15 residues. CDR1 is SNHLY and CDR2 is FYNNEI in the germline V gene. The CDR3, as DNA: TGTGCCAGCAGCCTGGGACTAGCGTCCTCCTACGAGCAGTACTTC. It is translated as CASSLGLASSYEQYF.

The genes are TRBV7-9 and TRBJ1-1; D perhaps matches TRBD1 (5 bases). With 5 bases removed from V and 6 bases from J, the gap between germline ends came to 16 bases. From germline, CDR1 is SEHNR and CDR2 FQNEAQ (reference sequence). This CDR3 contains 14 residues. CDR3 DNA: TGTGCCAGCAGCCCTCCGGGGGGTACCCCTGAAGCTTTCTTT. Encoded protein: CASSPPGGTPEAFF.

A remark on this clone: The same CDR3 can be traced to other DNA sequences in this sample. The CDR3 region is CASSLELLNTEAFF. CDR3 sequence (DNA): TGCGCCAGCAGCTTGGAACTGTTGAACACTGAAGCTTTCTTT. The gene calls are TRBV5-1 and TRBJ1-1; D not resolved. With 0 bases removed from V and 0 bases from J, the gap between germline ends came to 6 bases. The CDR3 covers 14 residues. CDR1 and CDR2 from the germline V gene are SGHRS and YFSETQ.

This clone was picked up a small number of times. The chain has TRBV2 and TRBJ1-6; 7 nucleotides agree with TRBD1. This CDR3 has 13 residues. V lost 8 bases and J lost 8; bases outside the gene matches: 6. Germline V CDR1 and CDR2: SNHLY, FYNNEI. CDR3 DNA: TGTGCCAGCCAACAGGGGTTAGATTCACCCCTCCACTTT. It yields the protein CASQQGLDSPLHF.